This TCR beta chain was profiled in a study of blood T cell repertoires in COVID-19. For the study at large: The United States, Italy and Spain were the sources of the acute and convalescent COVID-19 samples. The analysed material was cDNA or gDNA that came from T cells, B-cell-depleted T cells, or PBMCs.

V lost 4 bases, J lost 7 bases, and 9 bases lay in between. This CDR3 has 13 residues. Looked up from germline, CDR1 is SGDLS and CDR2 is YYNGEE. The Seattle patients joined while their infection was active and were tracked longitudinally afterward. Authors' analysis steps: For nucleated cells, counts were estimated from reference gene primer amplification. Generated by immunoSEQ multiplex PCR, the TCRdb table keeps only in-frame clones and is missing some. V, J and clone size are those of that table, while D and trimming were read from the DNA. The sample records about 440,000 clones, more than 70% being singletons.

This clonotype originated in a woman in her forties or fifties with COVID-19, enrolled during active disease. This chain joins TRBV9 and TRBJ1-6; D gene unclear. Sequencing was performed on peripheral blood. The CDR3 DNA reads TGTGCCAGCAGCAGTGGGGAGAATTCACCCCTCCACTTT. As protein: CASSSGENSPLHF.